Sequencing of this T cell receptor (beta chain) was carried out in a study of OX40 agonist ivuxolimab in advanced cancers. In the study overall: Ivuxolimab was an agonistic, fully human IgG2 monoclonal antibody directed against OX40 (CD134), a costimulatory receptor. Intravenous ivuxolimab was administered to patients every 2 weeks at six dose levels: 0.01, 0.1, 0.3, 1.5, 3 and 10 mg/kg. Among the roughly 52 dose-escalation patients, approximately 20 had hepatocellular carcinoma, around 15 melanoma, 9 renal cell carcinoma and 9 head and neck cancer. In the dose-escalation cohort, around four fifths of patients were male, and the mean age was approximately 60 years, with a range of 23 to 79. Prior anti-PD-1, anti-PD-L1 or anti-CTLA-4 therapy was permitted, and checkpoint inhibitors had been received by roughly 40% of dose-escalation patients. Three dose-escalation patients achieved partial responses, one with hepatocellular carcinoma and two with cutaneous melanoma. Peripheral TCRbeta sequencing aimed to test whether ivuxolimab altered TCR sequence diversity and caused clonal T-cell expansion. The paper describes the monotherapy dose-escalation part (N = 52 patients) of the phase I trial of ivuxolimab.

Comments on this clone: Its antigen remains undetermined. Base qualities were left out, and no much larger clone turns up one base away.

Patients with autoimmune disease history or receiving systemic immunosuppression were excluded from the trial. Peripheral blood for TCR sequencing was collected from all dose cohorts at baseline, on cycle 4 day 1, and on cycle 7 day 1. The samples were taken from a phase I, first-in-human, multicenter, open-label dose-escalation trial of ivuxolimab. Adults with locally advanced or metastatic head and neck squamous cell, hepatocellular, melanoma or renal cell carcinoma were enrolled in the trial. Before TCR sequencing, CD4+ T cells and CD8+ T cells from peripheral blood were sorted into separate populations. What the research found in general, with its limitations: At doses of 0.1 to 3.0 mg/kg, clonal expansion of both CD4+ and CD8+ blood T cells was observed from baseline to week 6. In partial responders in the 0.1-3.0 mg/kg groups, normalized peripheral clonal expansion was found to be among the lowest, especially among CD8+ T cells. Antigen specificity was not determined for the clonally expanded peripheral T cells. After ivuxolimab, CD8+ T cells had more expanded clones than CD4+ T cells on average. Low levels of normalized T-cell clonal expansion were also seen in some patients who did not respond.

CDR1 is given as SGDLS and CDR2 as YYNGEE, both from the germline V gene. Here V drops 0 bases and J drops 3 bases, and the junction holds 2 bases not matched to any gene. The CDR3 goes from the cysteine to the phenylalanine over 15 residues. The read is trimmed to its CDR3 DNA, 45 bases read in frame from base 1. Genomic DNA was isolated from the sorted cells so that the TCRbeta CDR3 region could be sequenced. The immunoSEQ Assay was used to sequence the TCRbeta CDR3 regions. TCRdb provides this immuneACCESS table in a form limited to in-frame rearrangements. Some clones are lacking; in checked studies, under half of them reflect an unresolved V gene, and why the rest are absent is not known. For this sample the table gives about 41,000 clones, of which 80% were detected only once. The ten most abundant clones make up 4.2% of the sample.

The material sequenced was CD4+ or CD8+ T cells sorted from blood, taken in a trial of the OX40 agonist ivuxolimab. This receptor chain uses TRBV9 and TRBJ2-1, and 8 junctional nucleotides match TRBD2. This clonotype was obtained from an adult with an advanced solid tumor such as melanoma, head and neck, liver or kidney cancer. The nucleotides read TGTGCCAGCAGCGTAGGTGGGACTAGCTACAATGAGCAGTTCTTC. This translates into CASSVGGTSYNEQFF.